The 3 T cell receptor beta chains listed next were all sequenced from one sample in a study of T cell changes during pregnancy in multiple sclerosis. Libraries were prepared by immunoSEQ multiplex PCR; TCRdb keeps only in-frame clonotypes and omits some of them. The sample has tens of thousands of clones; about 92% are singletons. The specimen comprised peripheral blood, sampled before pregnancy. The source of these receptors is a female donor with multiple sclerosis, enrolled in a pregnancy study.

V gene TRBV19 combines with J gene TRBJ2-7; TRBD1 matches at 7 bases. Germline V gene data show CDR1 as LNHDA and CDR2 as SQIVND (reference sequence). This CDR3 has 14 residues. V shed 6 bases and J 2 bases; nucleotides not matched to a gene: 7. The CDR3 sequence: CASRKRDSAYEQYF. In DNA form, the CDR3 reads TGTGCCAGTAGAAAACGGGACAGCGCCTACGAGCAGTACTTC.

The J gene is TRBJ2-1, the V gene TRBV6-1; TRBD1 agrees at 10 bases. The junction had 8 bases not matched to a gene; V was cut back by 5 bases and J by 7 bases. The length of the CDR3 is 15 residues. Germline V gene data show CDR1 as MNHNS and CDR2 as SASEGT. The CDR3 spells CASSTIRGQGNEQFF. The CDR3 nucleotides read TGTGCCAGCAGTACCATCCGGGGACAGGGGAATGAGCAGTTCTTC.

This clone showed up just a few times. V is TRBV28 and J is TRBJ2-7, with a tentative D call TRBD2 (6 bases). The CDR3 sequence is 13 residues long. Trimming removed 6 bases from V and 5 bases from J, with 14 bases in between. Germline CDR1 reads MDHEN; CDR2 reads SYDVKM. The CDR3 bases are TGTGCCAGCAGGGGCGGAGGGGTCAACGAGCAGTACTTC. The encoded protein is CASRGGGVNEQYF.